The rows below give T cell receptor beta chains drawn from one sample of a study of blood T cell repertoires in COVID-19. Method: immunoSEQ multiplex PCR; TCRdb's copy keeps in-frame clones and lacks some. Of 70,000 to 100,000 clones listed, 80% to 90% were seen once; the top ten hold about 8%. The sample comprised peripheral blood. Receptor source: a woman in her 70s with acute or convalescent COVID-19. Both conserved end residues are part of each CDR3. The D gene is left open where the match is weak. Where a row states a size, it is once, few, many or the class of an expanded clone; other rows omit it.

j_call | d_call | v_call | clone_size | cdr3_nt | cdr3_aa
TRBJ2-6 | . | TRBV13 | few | TGTGCCAGCAGCGACAGGTCCGGGGCCAACGTCCTGACTTTC | CASSDRSGANVLTF
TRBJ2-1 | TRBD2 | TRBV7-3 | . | TGTGCCAGCAGCCATCCAAGCGGGAGGTCCCACAATGAGCAGTTCTTC | CASSHPSGRSHNEQFF
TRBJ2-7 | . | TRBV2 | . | TGTGCCAGCACCCGGACAGTGCCGACCTACGAGCAGTACTTC | CASTRTVPTYEQYF
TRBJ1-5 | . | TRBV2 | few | TGTGCCAGCAGTGGTACAGGGTCCCAGCCCCAGCATTTT | CASSGTGSQPQHF
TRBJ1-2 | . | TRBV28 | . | TGTGCCAGCAGTTTTAAGGGGGTGGGCTACACCTTC | CASSFKGVGYTF
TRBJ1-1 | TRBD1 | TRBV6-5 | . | TGTGCCAGCAGTCGGACAGGGGTTGGGACTGAAGCTTTCTTT | CASSRTGVGTEAFF
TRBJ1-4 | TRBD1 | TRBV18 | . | TGTGCCAGCTCACCACGTTGGACAGGGGGTAGAGAAAAACTGTTTTTT | CASSPRWTGGREKLFF
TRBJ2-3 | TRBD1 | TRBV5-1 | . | TGCGCCAGCAGCCAACAGGGGGCTTACGATACGCAGTATTTT | CASSQQGAYDTQYF
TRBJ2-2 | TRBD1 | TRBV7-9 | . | TGTGCCAGCAGCGCGGGACAGGGAAACACCGGGGAGCTGTTTTTT | CASSAGQGNTGELFF
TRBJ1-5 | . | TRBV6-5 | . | TGTGCCAGCAGTCGACGGGGGAGCAATCAGCCCCAGCATTTT | CASSRRGSNQPQHF
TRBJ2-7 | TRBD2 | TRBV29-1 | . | TGCAGCGTTGGGACTAGCGGCTCCTACGAGCAGTACTTC | CSVGTSGSYEQYF
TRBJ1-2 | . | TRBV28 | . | TGTGCCAGCAGTAATATACAGCCGACCTATGGCTACACCTTC | CASSNIQPTYGYTF
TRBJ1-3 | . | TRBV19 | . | TGTGCCAGTAGTATAAGCGGGGCACAGTTCTCTGGAAACACCATATATTTT | CASSISGAQFSGNTIYF
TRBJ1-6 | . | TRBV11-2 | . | TGTGCCAGCAGCCCCCAGCCAGGGTATTCACCCCTCCACTTT | CASSPQPGYSPLHF
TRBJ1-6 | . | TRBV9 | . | TGTGCCAGCAGCTCAGAACCCGGGACTTATAATTCACCCCTCCACTTT | CASSSEPGTYNSPLHF
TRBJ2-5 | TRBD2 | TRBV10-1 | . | TGCGCCAGCAGTGAGGCACGGGGGGGACGGGGGACCCAGTACTTC | CASSEARGGRGTQYF
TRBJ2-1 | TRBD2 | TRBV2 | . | TGTGCCAGCAGGCCGGGACTAGCGTACAATGAGCAGTTCTTC | CASRPGLAYNEQFF
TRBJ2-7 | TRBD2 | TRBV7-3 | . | TGTGCCAGCAGCATACGGCCTCCGGGACTAGCGGGGGGCCGCCTTTACGAGCAGTACTTC | CASSIRPPGLAGGRLYEQYF
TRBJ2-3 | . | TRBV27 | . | TGTGCCAGCAGTTTATCGAGGGGCACAGATACGCAGTATTTT | CASSLSRGTDTQYF
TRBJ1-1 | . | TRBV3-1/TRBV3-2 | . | TGTGCCAGCAGCAGAGGGAGGACTGAAGCTTTCTTT | CASSRGRTEAFF
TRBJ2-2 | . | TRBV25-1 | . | TGTGCCAGCAGTGTGTCGGGTGGCACCGGGGAGCTGTTTTTT | CASSVSGGTGELFF
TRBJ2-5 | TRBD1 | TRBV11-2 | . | TGTGCCAGCAGCCTAGTGACAGGGCAAGAGACCCAGTACTTC | CASSLVTGQETQYF
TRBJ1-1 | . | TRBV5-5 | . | TGTGCCAGCAGCTTGTTTCCTTCGGGGGGCACTGAAGCTTTCTTT | CASSLFPSGGTEAFF
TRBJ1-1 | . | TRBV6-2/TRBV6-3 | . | TGTGCCAGCAGTTGGGGCCACGGGGGTGAAGCTTTCTTT | CASSWGHGGEAFF
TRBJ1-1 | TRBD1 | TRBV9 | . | TGTGCCAGCGGCGTACAGGGACAGATGAACACTGAAGCTTTCTTT | CASGVQGQMNTEAFF
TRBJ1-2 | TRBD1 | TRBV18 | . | TGTGCCAGCTTAGAGACAGGGGACTATGGCTACACCTTC | CASLETGDYGYTF
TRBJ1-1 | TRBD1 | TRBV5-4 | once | TGTGCCAGCAGCTCCCAGGGGGTTGATACTGAAGCTTTCTTT | CASSSQGVDTEAFF
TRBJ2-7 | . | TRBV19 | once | TGTGCCACCGGACAGCCCTACGAGCAGTACTTC | CATGQPYEQYF
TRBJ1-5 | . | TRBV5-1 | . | TGCGCCAGCAGCTTCGGGAGGGGTCAGCCCCAGCATTTT | CASSFGRGQPQHF
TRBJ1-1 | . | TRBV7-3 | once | TGTGCCAGCAGCGGCATGTCCTTGAACACTGAAGCTTTCTTT | CASSGMSLNTEAFF
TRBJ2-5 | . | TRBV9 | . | TGTGCCAGCAGCGAGATCCCTGCGGTACAAGAGACCCAGTACTTC | CASSEIPAVQETQYF
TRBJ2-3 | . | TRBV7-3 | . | TGTGCCAGCAGCCCCGAGCCCACGCAAAGGCAGTATTTT | CASSPEPTQRQYF
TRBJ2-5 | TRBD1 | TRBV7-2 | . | TGTGCCAGCAGCTCTCCCGGACAGGTTGGGCGAGAGACCCAGTACTTC | CASSSPGQVGRETQYF
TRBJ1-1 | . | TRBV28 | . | TGTGCCAGCAGTTTTGCGTCTAGATACACTGAAGCTTTCTTT | CASSFASRYTEAFF
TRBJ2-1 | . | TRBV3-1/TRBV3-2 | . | TGTGCCAGCAGCCAAGATCTGGGGAGGATAAATGAGCAGTTCTTC | CASSQDLGRINEQFF
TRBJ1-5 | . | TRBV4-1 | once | TGCGCCAGCAGCCATCCACAGGGTAGTCAGCCCCAGCATTTT | CASSHPQGSQPQHF
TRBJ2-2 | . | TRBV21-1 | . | TGTGCCAGCAGCAAGTCTAAAACGAACACCGGGGAGCTGTTTTTT | CASSKSKTNTGELFF
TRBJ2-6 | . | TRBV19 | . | TGTGCCAGTAGTATCTGGGCGTCAGGGGCCAACGTCCTGACTTTC | CASSIWASGANVLTF
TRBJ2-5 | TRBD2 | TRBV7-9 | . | TGTGCCAGCAGCTTACTTTCGGCTAGCGGGGCCGGGCGGGAGACCCAGTACTTC | CASSLLSASGAGRETQYF
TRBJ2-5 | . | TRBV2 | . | TGTGCCAGCAGTCCGGACAGAGACCTGTGGACCCAGTACTTC | CASSPDRDLWTQYF
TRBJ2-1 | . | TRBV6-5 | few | TGTGCCAGCAGTTACTCTGCGGGGAACTCCTACAATGAGCAGTTCTTC | CASSYSAGNSYNEQFF
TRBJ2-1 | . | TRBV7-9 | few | TGTGCCAGCAGCTCAGTCACTAGCAGCTACACTGAGCAGTTCTTC | CASSSVTSSYTEQFF
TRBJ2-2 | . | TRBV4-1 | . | TGCGCCAGCAGCCAAGTTCAGAACACCGGGGAGCTGTTTTTT | CASSQVQNTGELFF
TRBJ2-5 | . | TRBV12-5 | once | TGTGCTAGTGCACCTACGGGGAGTGGGGAGACCCAGTACTTC | CASAPTGSGETQYF
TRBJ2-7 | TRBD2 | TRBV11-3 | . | TGTGCCAGCAGCTTCTCCGGGGCGGGAGGACCCCACGAGCAGTACTTC | CASSFSGAGGPHEQYF
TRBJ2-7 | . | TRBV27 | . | TGTGCCAGCAGCAAGTACACAGGTTACGAGCAGTACTTC | CASSKYTGYEQYF
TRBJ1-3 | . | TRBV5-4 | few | TGTGCCAGCAGCTCGAGTATGAGGAACACCATATATTTT | CASSSSMRNTIYF
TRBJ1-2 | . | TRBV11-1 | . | TGTGCCAGCAGCATTGACAGGTCCGCGTCCTACTATGGCTACACCTTC | CASSIDRSASYYGYTF
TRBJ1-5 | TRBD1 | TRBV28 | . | TGTGCCAGCAGCGAACCGGGACAGACTAATCAGCCCCAGCATTTT | CASSEPGQTNQPQHF
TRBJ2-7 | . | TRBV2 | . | TGTGCCAGCAATCAACAGGGTATTTCCTACGAGCAGTACTTC | CASNQQGISYEQYF
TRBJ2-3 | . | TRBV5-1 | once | TGCGCCAGCAGCTTGGGCAGGGGCGCAGATACGCAGTATTTT | CASSLGRGADTQYF
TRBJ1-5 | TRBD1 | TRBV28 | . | TGTGCCAGCATCCTTCAGGGGGCGAAAAATCAGCCCCAGCATTTT | CASILQGAKNQPQHF
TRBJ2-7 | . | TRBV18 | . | TGTGCCAGCTCACCATCACGAGGAGTCGAGCAGTACTTC | CASSPSRGVEQYF
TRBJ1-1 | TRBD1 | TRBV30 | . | TGTGCCGGTTCGACGCTCAGGGGGGATGCTTTCTTT | CAGSTLRGDAFF
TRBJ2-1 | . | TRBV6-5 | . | TGTGCCAGCAGTTACAGGACACCTACCTACAATGAGCAGTTCTTC | CASSYRTPTYNEQFF
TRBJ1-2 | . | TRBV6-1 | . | TGTGCCAGCAGTGACAGGGGATCTTTCGGCTACACCTTC | CASSDRGSFGYTF
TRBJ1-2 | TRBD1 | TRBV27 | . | TGTGCCAGCAGTCCTAGACAGGGTCTTAACTATGGCTACACCTTC | CASSPRQGLNYGYTF